Listed below are T cell receptor beta chains from one sample, sequenced in a study of shared clonotypes between healthy human individuals. Method: immunoSEQ multiplex PCR; TCRdb's copy keeps in-frame clones and lacks some. Among some 500,000 clones, roughly 95% were seen once, and the ten largest hold about 0.059%. Sequenced input: naive CD4+ T cells sorted from blood. All receptors come from a woman aged 25 to 39 in good health. Both conserved end residues are part of each CDR3. The D gene is left open where the match is weak. Clone size, where shown, is once, few, many, or a class for clones that have expanded.

V gene: TRBV6-1; D gene: NA; J gene: TRBJ1-6; clone size: NA; CDR3 protein: CASNEGYSPLHF; CDR3 DNA: TGTGCCAGCAATGAGGGTTATTCACCCCTCCACTTT
V gene: TRBV2; D gene: NA; J gene: TRBJ2-3; clone size: NA; CDR3 protein: CASREQGDTQYF; CDR3 DNA: TGTGCCAGCAGGGAACAGGGAGATACGCAGTATTTT
V gene: TRBV28; D gene: NA; J gene: TRBJ2-3; clone size: once; CDR3 protein: CASSFSGTDTQYF; CDR3 DNA: TGTGCCAGCAGTTTCTCAGGAACAGATACGCAGTATTTT
V gene: TRBV28; D gene: NA; J gene: TRBJ1-2; clone size: few; CDR3 protein: CASMALGNYGYTF; CDR3 DNA: TGTGCCAGCATGGCGTTGGGTAACTATGGCTACACCTTC
V gene: TRBV27; D gene: NA; J gene: TRBJ1-5; clone size: NA; CDR3 protein: CASSLSGVSNQPQHF; CDR3 DNA: TGTGCCAGCAGTTTATCCGGGGTTAGCAATCAGCCCCAGCATTTT
V gene: TRBV28; D gene: NA; J gene: TRBJ2-2; clone size: NA; CDR3 protein: CASSLGGRPGELFF; CDR3 DNA: TGTGCCAGCAGTTTAGGGGGGCGCCCCGGGGAGCTGTTTTTT
V gene: TRBV7-8; D gene: NA; J gene: TRBJ1-1; clone size: NA; CDR3 protein: CASSTTVGTEAFF; CDR3 DNA: TGTGCCAGCAGCACGACGGTTGGGACTGAAGCTTTCTTT
V gene: TRBV2; D gene: NA; J gene: TRBJ1-1; clone size: NA; CDR3 protein: CASSVGDMNTEAFF; CDR3 DNA: TGTGCCAGCAGTGTAGGGGACATGAACACTGAAGCTTTCTTT
V gene: TRBV7-9; D gene: NA; J gene: TRBJ2-3; clone size: NA; CDR3 protein: CASSFLSWTPSTDTQYF; CDR3 DNA: TGTGCCAGCAGCTTTTTGAGTTGGACGCCTAGCACAGATACGCAGTATTTT
V gene: TRBV6-4; D gene: NA; J gene: TRBJ1-2; clone size: NA; CDR3 protein: CASSATGQAYGYTF; CDR3 DNA: TGTGCCAGCAGTGCTACCGGGCAGGCCTATGGCTACACCTTC
V gene: TRBV2; D gene: NA; J gene: TRBJ1-5; clone size: NA; CDR3 protein: CASMRSGRSNQPQHF; CDR3 DNA: TGTGCCAGCATGAGGTCAGGGAGGAGCAATCAGCCCCAGCATTTT
V gene: TRBV10-3; D gene: TRBD2; J gene: TRBJ2-5; clone size: few; CDR3 protein: CAISELGLAEETQYF; CDR3 DNA: TGTGCCATCAGTGAGCTGGGACTAGCAGAAGAGACCCAGTACTTC
V gene: TRBV27; D gene: TRBD2; J gene: TRBJ2-3; clone size: NA; CDR3 protein: CASRSSGRPTDTQYF; CDR3 DNA: TGTGCCAGCAGATCTAGCGGGAGACCAACAGATACGCAGTATTTT
V gene: TRBV28; D gene: NA; J gene: TRBJ1-1; clone size: NA; CDR3 protein: CASRPLQNTEAFF; CDR3 DNA: TGTGCCAGCAGACCGCTTCAGAACACTGAAGCTTTCTTT
V gene: TRBV28; D gene: NA; J gene: TRBJ2-7; clone size: NA; CDR3 protein: CASSSHSGNYEQYF; CDR3 DNA: TGTGCCAGCAGTTCACATAGCGGAAACTACGAGCAGTACTTC
V gene: TRBV28; D gene: TRBD1; J gene: TRBJ1-1; clone size: NA; CDR3 protein: CASSSIQGDTEAFF; CDR3 DNA: TGTGCCAGCAGTTCCATACAGGGGGACACTGAAGCTTTCTTT
V gene: TRBV7-9; D gene: NA; J gene: TRBJ2-3; clone size: NA; CDR3 protein: CASSLTGPDTQYF; CDR3 DNA: TGTGCCAGCAGCTTAACAGGGCCAGATACGCAGTATTTT
V gene: TRBV7-9; D gene: NA; J gene: TRBJ2-7; clone size: NA; CDR3 protein: CASSPTPGPGVHEQYF; CDR3 DNA: TGTGCCAGCAGCCCCACCCCGGGGCCAGGGGTCCACGAGCAGTACTTC
V gene: TRBV6-1; D gene: NA; J gene: TRBJ1-4; clone size: NA; CDR3 protein: CASSEASHRVFVTNEKLFF; CDR3 DNA: TGTGCCAGCAGTGAAGCCAGCCACAGGGTGTTTGTCACTAATGAAAAACTGTTTTTT
V gene: TRBV4-1; D gene: NA; J gene: TRBJ2-2; clone size: NA; CDR3 protein: CASSPLVLRGGELFF; CDR3 DNA: TGCGCCAGCAGCCCCCTGGTCTTGAGGGGCGGGGAGCTGTTTTTT
V gene: TRBV13; D gene: NA; J gene: TRBJ1-2; clone size: NA; CDR3 protein: CASSIKRAGADYGYTF; CDR3 DNA: TGTGCCAGCAGTATCAAAAGGGCAGGGGCGGACTATGGCTACACCTTC
V gene: TRBV6-4; D gene: NA; J gene: TRBJ1-1; clone size: NA; CDR3 protein: CASRLTENTEAFF; CDR3 DNA: TGTGCCAGCAGATTGACAGAGAACACTGAAGCTTTCTTT
V gene: TRBV5-1; D gene: NA; J gene: TRBJ1-1; clone size: NA; CDR3 protein: CARAYRSEAFF; CDR3 DNA: TGCGCCAGGGCATACCGATCTGAAGCTTTCTTT
V gene: TRBV5-1; D gene: TRBD2; J gene: TRBJ2-3; clone size: NA; CDR3 protein: CASSLGTSGIDTQYF; CDR3 DNA: TGCGCCAGCAGCTTGGGGACTAGCGGGATTGATACGCAGTATTTT
V gene: TRBV4-1; D gene: NA; J gene: TRBJ1-3; clone size: NA; CDR3 protein: CASSQGPGRTLSGNTIYF; CDR3 DNA: TGCGCCAGCAGCCAAGGACCGGGCAGGACCCTTTCTGGAAACACCATATATTTT
V gene: TRBV5-1; D gene: TRBD2; J gene: TRBJ2-7; clone size: NA; CDR3 protein: CASSLGTSGIGVEQYF; CDR3 DNA: TGCGCCAGCAGCCTAGGGACTAGCGGGATCGGAGTCGAGCAGTACTTC
V gene: TRBV29-1; D gene: NA; J gene: TRBJ1-5; clone size: NA; CDR3 protein: CSVRLRGGNQPQHF; CDR3 DNA: TGCAGCGTTCGTTTACGGGGAGGCAATCAGCCCCAGCATTTT
V gene: TRBV28; D gene: TRBD1; J gene: TRBJ1-1; clone size: NA; CDR3 protein: CASSLDLLDRGNTEAFF; CDR3 DNA: TGTGCCAGCAGTTTAGATCTCCTGGACAGGGGGAACACTGAAGCTTTCTTT
V gene: TRBV2; D gene: NA; J gene: TRBJ2-7; clone size: once; CDR3 protein: CACPKGEGLYEQYF; CDR3 DNA: TGTGCCTGCCCAAAGGGGGAGGGCCTCTACGAGCAGTACTTC
V gene: TRBV19; D gene: TRBD1; J gene: TRBJ1-2; clone size: NA; CDR3 protein: CASSTIALDRTSNYGYTF; CDR3 DNA: TGTGCCAGTAGTACGATTGCGTTGGACAGGACATCTAACTATGGCTACACCTTC
V gene: TRBV7-9; D gene: NA; J gene: TRBJ1-2; clone size: NA; CDR3 protein: CASAMEQGRTGYTF; CDR3 DNA: TGTGCCAGCGCCATGGAACAGGGTCGAACAGGCTACACCTTC
V gene: TRBV28; D gene: TRBD2; J gene: TRBJ2-1; clone size: NA; CDR3 protein: CASSFASGRQQFF; CDR3 DNA: TGTGCCAGCAGTTTTGCTAGCGGGAGACAGCAGTTCTTC
V gene: TRBV7-2; D gene: TRBD2; J gene: TRBJ2-3; clone size: NA; CDR3 protein: CASSSGLAGVGDTQYF; CDR3 DNA: TGTGCCAGCAGCTCCGGACTAGCGGGAGTGGGAGATACGCAGTATTTT
V gene: TRBV28; D gene: NA; J gene: TRBJ1-1; clone size: NA; CDR3 protein: CASTTRGRGRTEAFF; CDR3 DNA: TGTGCCAGCACCACTCGGGGCAGGGGTAGAACTGAAGCTTTCTTT
V gene: TRBV5-1; D gene: NA; J gene: TRBJ2-7; clone size: NA; CDR3 protein: CASRRNSYEQYF; CDR3 DNA: TGCGCCAGCAGAAGGAACTCCTACGAGCAGTACTTC
V gene: TRBV10-2; D gene: TRBD2; J gene: TRBJ2-5; clone size: NA; CDR3 protein: CASRRTSGTETQYF; CDR3 DNA: TGCGCCAGCAGGAGGACTAGCGGGACGGAGACCCAGTACTTC
V gene: TRBV28; D gene: NA; J gene: TRBJ2-7; clone size: NA; CDR3 protein: CASSPRGVQYF; CDR3 DNA: TGTGCCAGCAGTCCCCGAGGAGTGCAGTACTTC
V gene: TRBV9; D gene: TRBD2; J gene: TRBJ2-1; clone size: NA; CDR3 protein: CASSIRTRQGEQFF; CDR3 DNA: TGTGCCAGCAGCATTCGGACTAGGCAGGGTGAGCAGTTCTTC
V gene: TRBV11-2; D gene: TRBD2; J gene: TRBJ2-1; clone size: NA; CDR3 protein: CASSLDRSGRGGDEQFF; CDR3 DNA: TGTGCCAGCAGCTTAGATCGGAGCGGGAGAGGCGGTGATGAGCAGTTCTTC
V gene: TRBV19; D gene: TRBD1; J gene: TRBJ2-6; clone size: NA; CDR3 protein: CASSHGTGALGANVLTF; CDR3 DNA: TGTGCCAGTAGTCACGGGACAGGGGCCCTTGGGGCCAACGTCCTGACTTTC
V gene: TRBV25-1; D gene: NA; J gene: TRBJ2-3; clone size: NA; CDR3 protein: CATTSTPGTQYF; CDR3 DNA: TGTGCGACGACTTCTACTCCGGGTACGCAGTATTTT
V gene: TRBV6-6; D gene: TRBD1; J gene: TRBJ2-7; clone size: NA; CDR3 protein: CASSYSGTVAYEQYF; CDR3 DNA: TGTGCCAGCAGTTACTCCGGGACAGTGGCGTACGAGCAGTACTTC
V gene: TRBV19; D gene: NA; J gene: TRBJ2-2; clone size: NA; CDR3 protein: CASSITTGELFF; CDR3 DNA: TGTGCCAGTAGTATAACCACCGGGGAGCTGTTTTTT
V gene: TRBV27; D gene: NA; J gene: TRBJ2-1; clone size: NA; CDR3 protein: CASSPGRSYNEQFF; CDR3 DNA: TGTGCCAGCAGCCCCGGTCGTTCCTACAATGAGCAGTTCTTC
V gene: TRBV2; D gene: TRBD2; J gene: TRBJ2-4; clone size: NA; CDR3 protein: CASKGRLAGGIQYF; CDR3 DNA: TGTGCCAGCAAGGGGAGGCTAGCGGGAGGCATTCAGTACTTC
V gene: TRBV7-9; D gene: TRBD1; J gene: TRBJ2-2; clone size: NA; CDR3 protein: CASRGRTGTNTGELFF; CDR3 DNA: TGTGCCAGCAGGGGACGGACAGGGACGAACACCGGGGAGCTGTTTTTT
V gene: TRBV28; D gene: NA; J gene: TRBJ2-1; clone size: NA; CDR3 protein: CASSQHTAGYNEQFF; CDR3 DNA: TGTGCCAGCAGTCAACACACGGCGGGGTACAATGAGCAGTTCTTC
V gene: TRBV2; D gene: TRBD1; J gene: TRBJ1-5; clone size: NA; CDR3 protein: CASSPGGGAGQPQHF; CDR3 DNA: TGTGCCAGCAGTCCAGGAGGGGGCGCGGGGCAGCCCCAGCATTTT
V gene: TRBV19; D gene: NA; J gene: TRBJ2-1; clone size: NA; CDR3 protein: CASSIGQGRNNEQFF; CDR3 DNA: TGTGCCAGTAGTATAGGTCAGGGGAGGAACAATGAGCAGTTCTTC
V gene: TRBV19; D gene: TRBD1; J gene: TRBJ2-2; clone size: NA; CDR3 protein: CASSMGQITGELFF; CDR3 DNA: TGTGCCAGTAGTATGGGACAGATCACCGGGGAGCTGTTTTTT
V gene: TRBV2; D gene: TRBD1; J gene: TRBJ1-1; clone size: NA; CDR3 protein: CASNPQGGNTEAFF; CDR3 DNA: TGTGCCAGCAATCCCCAGGGGGGGAACACTGAAGCTTTCTTT
V gene: TRBV14; D gene: NA; J gene: TRBJ2-7; clone size: NA; CDR3 protein: CASSVDLFYEQYF; CDR3 DNA: TGTGCCAGCAGCGTGGACCTTTTCTACGAGCAGTACTTC
V gene: TRBV5-8; D gene: NA; J gene: TRBJ2-7; clone size: NA; CDR3 protein: CASSLQLPTYEQYF; CDR3 DNA: TGTGCCAGCAGCTTGCAACTACCGACCTACGAGCAGTACTTC
V gene: TRBV19; D gene: NA; J gene: TRBJ2-6; clone size: NA; CDR3 protein: CASSTASGANVLTF; CDR3 DNA: TGTGCCAGTTCTACGGCATCTGGGGCCAACGTCCTGACTTTC